The clone carrying this T cell receptor beta chain was found once. This specimen includes other DNA sequences encoding the same CDR3. Repertoires were generated with immunoSEQ multiplex PCR, while TCRdb's copy carries only in-frame clones and drops some. The table includes some 660,000 clones, about 80% detected once. The CDR3 runs to 14 residues. The germline gives CDR1 LNHDA, CDR2 SQIVND (reference sequence). The J segment lost 2 bases and the V segment lost 1 base, leaving 1 base of the junction unmatched. This sample stems from a study of shared clonotypes between healthy human individuals. Material for sequencing was memory CD4+ T cells sorted from blood. The subset here: CD45RA-negative fraction. The source is a woman in her twenties or thirties in good health. V is TRBV19 and J is TRBJ2-7, with 8 bases lining up with TRBD2. This CDR3 is CASSIAGGAYEQYF. Written as DNA, the CDR3 is TGTGCCAGTAGTATAGCCGGGGGGGCCTACGAGCAGTACTTC.